The 8 T cell receptor beta chains in this list originate from one sample, sequenced in a study of human T cells and chemical hapten exposure. TCRdb reanalysed the RACE reads using MiXCR and keeps one entry per CDR3 protein. The table shows 42,000 or so distinct CDR3 sequences, with about 8.9% occurring only once. Noted time point: patch test 2, 6 weeks after DPC sensitization. Treatment reported: therapeutic diphenylcyclopropenone sensitization with weekly scalp DPC. Specimen: whole blood, collected in connection with sensitization to the hapten diphenylcyclopropenone (DPC). The receptors shown here come from a woman aged 40 to 49 with alopecia areata. Some clones in this sample may be carry-over from other donors' samples.

This clonotype was counted many times. CDR3 protein: CASSPVRQGLNTGELFF. DNA for the CDR3: TGTGCCAGCAGCCCCGTCAGACAGGGCCTGAACACCGGGGAGCTGTTTTTT. The J gene is TRBJ2-2, the V gene TRBV7-3, with TRBD1 identical over 7 bases. There are 17 residues in the CDR3. Germline V gives CDR1 SGHTA, CDR2 FQGTGA. J gave up 1 base and V 5 bases, and 10 bases lay outside the gene matches.

This clonotype has a count of ten or more. CDR3 sequence (DNA): TGTGCCAGCAGCGTGACGGCGAACACTGAAGCTTTCTTT. It is translated as CASSVTANTEAFF. The gene calls are TRBV9 and TRBJ1-1; no definite D call. The CDR3 contains 13 residues. Germline V gene lookup returns CDR1 SGDLS and CDR2 YYNGEE. V lost 2 bases and J lost 1, with 6 bases in between.

This clonotype was counted at least ten times. V and J are TRBV5-4 and TRBJ1-4, with 7 bases identical to TRBD1. J was trimmed by 4 bases and V by 4 bases; bases with no gene match: 7. The CDR3 has 15 residues. The germline V gene has CDR1 SGHNT and CDR2 YYREEE (reference sequence). In DNA, the CDR3 is TGTGCCAGCAGCGCGAACAGGGGCCTTAATGAAAAACTGTTTTTT. Amino acid sequence: CASSANRGLNEKLFF. Full variable domain (outside the CDR3, taken from reference TRBV5-4 and TRBJ1-4): ETGVTQSPTHLIKTRGQQVTLRCSSQSGHNTVSWYQQALGQGPQFIFQYYREEENGRGNFPPRFSGLQFPNYSSELNVNALELDDSALYLCASSANRGLNEKLFFGSGTQLSVL.

The sample holds many counts of this clonotype. The junction departs from the called germline gene at one end, perhaps through a read error. The chain links TRBV11-2 to TRBJ1-1; possible D gene TRBD1, 5 bases. This CDR3 contains 13 residues. Looked up from germline, CDR1 is SGHAT and CDR2 is FQNNGV. The CDR3 protein is CASSFGLGGTSLF. The CDR3, as DNA: TGTGCCAGCAGCTTTGGTCTTGGAGGGACCAGCTTATTT.

This clonotype was found a few times. The gene calls are TRBV5-4 and TRBJ2-1; 13 bases agree with TRBD2. The junction had 7 bases not matched to a gene; V was cut back by 4 bases and J by 6 bases. From germline, CDR1 is SGHNT and CDR2 YYREEE (reference sequence). CDR3 size: 16 residues. CDR3 nucleotides: TGTGCCAGCAGCGCGACGGGACTAGCGGGGATCAATGAGCAGTTCTTC. Protein: CASSATGLAGINEQFF.

This clonotype was counted at least ten times. The gene calls are TRBV3-1 and TRBJ1-1; 7 bases are shared with TRBD1. In germline, CDR1 is LGHDT, CDR2 YNNKEL (reference sequence). The CDR3 is made up of 14 amino acids. The trim removed 4 bases at V and 5 bases at J, leaving 7 bases unmatched. CDR3 sequence reads: CASSPNQGGTEAFF. CDR3 sequence (DNA): TGTGCCAGCAGCCCGAACCAGGGGGGGACTGAAGCTTTCTTT.

This clonotype is medium-sized by share. Germline and junction disagree at one end, which may indicate a read error. The chain couples TRBV7-6 to TRBJ2-2; no clear D. Germline V gives CDR1 SGHVS, CDR2 FNYEAQ. This CDR3 contains 15 residues. Here the CDR3 reads CASSPRYPKTGELFF. As DNA, the CDR3 is TGTGCCAGCAGCCCGCGGTACCCGAAGACCGGGGAGCTGTTTTTT.

A remark on this clonotype: With a much larger clone just one base away, this may be a read error. The chain carries TRBV20-1 and TRBJ2-2, with D uncertain. Germline CDR1 and CDR2: DFQATT and SNEGSKA (reference sequence). The CDR3 spans 11 residues. The V and J ends lost 3 bases and 6 bases respectively, with 5 bases between them. CDR3 sequence: CSARGAGELFF. In nucleotides, the CDR3 is TGCAGTGCTAGGGGCGCCGGGGAGCTGTTTTTT.